There are many counts of the clone carrying this TCR beta chain. Its matching antigen is unknown. The data derive from a study of T cell repertoires in cytomegalovirus infection. Overall study context: Well-studied HLA-B-restricted CMV epitopes were used in the study alongside recently identified HLA-C-restricted ones. CMV infection plus the matching HLA type was flagged by public TCR beta signatures.

TCRdb independently ran MiXCR on the reads; one entry per CDR3 protein. The sample includes 380,000 or so distinct CDR3 sequences, roughly a third of them seen just once. Study outcomes and limitations: The response measured ex vivo was dominated by TCR beta clonotypes (HLA-C-restricted and CMV-specific). The cumulative frequency of public TCR beta families distinguished individuals who carried CMV together with the relevant HLA.

The sequence was obtained from a human donor in good health (CMV status not recorded). Some clones in this sample may be carry-over from other donors' samples. The specimen comprised cultured PBMCs, sampled from culture after CMV antigen stimulation.

CDR3 DNA sequence: TGTGCCAGCAGCTTAGAAGCGGGAGGGCCTTACATTCAGTACTTC. This sequence encodes CASSLEAGGPYIQYF. The chain is built from TRBV7-2 and TRBJ2-4, with 10 bases fitting TRBD2. J was trimmed by 8 bases and V by 1 base; bases with no gene match: 5. Per germline, CDR1 SGHTA and CDR2 FQGNSA. CDR3 length: 15 residues.